The 15 T cell receptor beta chains below come from one sample, sequenced in a study of tumor-infiltrating lymphocytes in primary liver carcinoma. Unsorted whole blood yielded the blood RNA, and germline DNA was also extracted. A primer in the constant region served to generate TCR beta cDNA from around 500 ng of total RNA. Slightly modified ARM-PCR served as the procedure for the TCR beta libraries. These libraries came from three rounds of nested multiplex PCR. The first two PCR rounds used TRBV1-TRBV30 primers with a Cbeta primer, 9 to 10 cycles each. One entry per CDR3 protein results from TCRdb running MiXCR on the multiplex PCR reads. The sample has approximately 330,000 distinct CDR3 sequences, approximately 64% seen once. Sequenced sample: peripheral blood. The source is a man between 35 and 55 years old with primary liver carcinoma and hepatitis B virus infection.

This rearrangement joins TRBV29-1 to TRBJ2-5, with D perhaps assigned TRBD1 or TRBD2 (5 bases each). CDR1 and CDR2 (germline): SQVTM, ANQGSEA. The length of the CDR3 is 12 residues. The CDR3: CSQRGALETQYF. CDR3 nucleotides: TGCAGTCAGAGAGGGGCATTAGAGACCCAGTACTTC.

With respect to this clonotype: One end of the junction does not line up with germline, which may come from a read error. The V and J genes are TRBV4-3 and TRBJ2-2; D perhaps matches TRBD1 (5 bases). CDR1 is LGHNA, CDR2 YSLEER, per germline. The CDR3 sequence is 14 residues long. CDR3: CASSQGASDGELFF. The CDR3 DNA is TGTGCCAGCAGCCAAGGGGCCTCGGACGGGGAGCTGTTTTTT.

The J gene is TRBJ2-1, the V gene TRBV6-6; perhaps TRBD2 as D (5 bases). The CDR3 covers 15 residues. Per germline, CDR1 MNHNY and CDR2 SVGAGI (reference sequence). Trimming took off 0 bases at V and 3 bases at J, with 9 bases between the two ends. The DNA of the CDR3 is TGTGCCAGCAGTTACTCGGACTCAGACTACAATGAGCAGTTCTTC. Translation gives CASSYSDSDYNEQFF.

This clonotype has ten or more counts. The V gene is TRBV4-2, the J gene TRBJ2-7, with D unresolved. The CDR3 sequence is 15 residues long. Germline values: CDR1 LGHNA, CDR2 YNFKEQ. Trimming took off 0 bases at V and 5 bases at J, with 14 bases between the two ends. The CDR3 DNA reads TGTGCCAGCAGCCAAGAGGATACCTCCTACCACGAGCAGTACTTC. Translation gives CASSQEDTSYHEQYF.

The genes are TRBV5-1 and TRBJ2-2; unclear D gene. V shed 3 bases and J shed 0 bases, with 9 bases lying between them. Looked up from germline, CDR1 is SGHRS and CDR2 is YFSETQ. The CDR3 length is 15 residues. The CDR3 sequence: CASSYGLANTGELFF. The CDR3 DNA follows: TGCGCCAGCAGCTACGGGTTGGCGAACACCGGGGAGCTGTTTTTT. Using reference TRBV5-1 and TRBJ2-2 for the parts outside the CDR3, the full variable domain is KAGVTQTPRYLIKTRGQQVTLSCSPISGHRSVSWYQQTPGQGLQFLFEYFSETQRNKGNFPGRFSGRQFSNSRSEMNVSTLELGDSALYLCASSYGLANTGELFFGEGSRLTVL.

This chain uses TRBV11-3 with TRBJ1-1; D not certain. The CDR3 totals 15 residues. The V gene lost 5 bases and the J gene lost 5 bases, with 18 bases spanning the gap. The germline gives CDR1 SGHNT, CDR2 YENEEA. The CDR3 DNA is TGTGCCAGCAGCCCAGGATCCGGTTGGGGTACTGAAGCTTTCTTT. Translation gives CASSPGSGWGTEAFF.

Concerning this clonotype itself: The junction shows a germline mismatch at one end, possibly a read error. This chain uses TRBV5-5 with TRBJ2-6; no clear D. From germline, CDR1 is SGHKS and CDR2 YYEKEE (reference sequence). There are 14 residues in the CDR3. CDR3 nucleotide sequence: TGTGGCAGCAGCGTCTGGGATGGGACCAACGTCCTGACTTTC. Encoded protein: CGSSVWDGTNVLTF.

This clonotype was recorded once. A read error may explain this, as a much larger clone is one base away. The chain recombines TRBV10-3 with TRBJ2-7; unclear D gene. V was trimmed by 0 bases and J by 3 bases, leaving 9 bases between them. The CDR3 totals 14 residues. Germline V gene sequence: CDR1 ENHRY, CDR2 SYGVKD. The DNA for the CDR3 is TGTGCCATCAGTGAGTCGGTGGGGTGCTACGAGCAGTACTTC. Translating gives CAISESVGCYEQYF.

As concerns this clonotype: One junction end does not reproduce the germline sequence, and a read error may be involved. The chain uses TRBV28 and TRBJ1-6; possibly TRBD1 for D (6 bases). The CDR3 is 18 amino acids. From germline, CDR1 is MDHEN and CDR2 SYDVKM. The CDR3 nucleotides are TGTGCCAGCAGTTTCAACAGGGCCGCGAGCTCCTATAATTCACCCTTCCACTTT. Translating it yields CASSFNRAASSYNSPFHF. The complete variable domain, with remaining parts taken from reference TRBV28 and TRBJ1-6, reads DVKVTQSSRYLVKRTGEKVFLECVQDMDHENMFWYRQDPGLGLRLIYFSYDVKMKEKGDIPEGYSVSREKKERFSLILESASTNQTSMYLCASSFNRAASSYNSPFHFGNGTRLTVT.

On this clonotype itself: One junction end disagrees with the germline gene, perhaps due to a read error. The CDR3 sequence: CASSLGLHSHQPQHF. The CDR3, as DNA: TGTGCCAGCAGTCTCGGGCTACATAGCCATCAGCCCCAGCACTTT. V usage is TRBV11-2 and J usage is TRBJ1-5; no reliable D call. The germline V gene has CDR1 SGHAT and CDR2 FQNNGV. The CDR3 sequence is 15 residues long.

The sample holds many counts of this clonotype. V and J are TRBV6-2 or TRBV6-3 and TRBJ2-7; TRBD1 is a possible D gene (6 bases). In germline, CDR1 is MNHEY, CDR2 SVGEGT. The length of the CDR3 is 15 residues. With 6 bases removed from V and 4 bases from J, the gap between germline ends came to 19 bases. The CDR3 nucleotides are TGTGCCAGCAGGGGACCCAGGCAGGGGCAGTACGAGCAGTACTTC. As protein: CASRGPRQGQYEQYF.

This chain links TRBV20-1 with TRBJ2-7, with D hard to call. CDR1 and CDR2 from the germline V gene are DFQATT and SNEGSKA (reference sequence). This CDR3 has 12 residues. V gave up 6 bases and J gave up 6 bases, with 15 bases separating them. CDR3 residues: CSAHQKGGEQYF. The CDR3 DNA reads as TGCAGTGCCCACCAGAAGGGCGGCGAGCAGTACTTC.

This clonotype came up once. Lacking the conserved final phenylalanine or tryptophan, this CDR3 likely reflects a read error. This sequence joins TRBV24-1 and TRBJ2-2; no clear D gene. V was clipped by 0 bases and J by 2 bases, with 6 bases between them. The CDR3 is 15 amino acids. Germline V gives CDR1 KGHDR, CDR2 SFDVKD. The CDR3 DNA reads as TGTGCCACCAGTGATTTGACTGATAACACCGGGGAGCTGTTTTAT. Protein: CATSDLTDNTGELFY.

Notes on this clonotype: A much larger clone sits a single nucleotide away, making a read error possible. The chain is built from TRBV4-3 and TRBJ2-6; D is possibly TRBD1 (6 bases). From germline, CDR1 is LGHNA and CDR2 YSLEER. The CDR3 is 17 amino acids. As DNA, the CDR3 is TGCGCCAACAGCCAACACTACAGGGAAGATGGGGCCAACGTCCTGACTTTC. Residues: CANSQHYREDGANVLTF.

V usage is TRBV11-2 and J usage is TRBJ1-2; D not certain. The CDR3 is made up of 14 amino acids. CDR1 is SGHAT and CDR2 is FQNNGV in the germline V gene. Trimming shortened V by 7 bases and J by 4 bases, and 16 bases separated the two germline ends. CDR3 coding DNA: TGTGCCAGCAACAAACAAGAAGACCTCTATGGCTACACCTTC. Its translation is CASNKQEDLYGYTF.